This paragraph covers one T cell receptor beta chain sequence. What it binds is unknown. Starting 14 to 28 days after autologous transplant, ipilimumab 1 mg/kg was given. Dosing: nivolumab 3 mg/kg IV, weeks 1, 4, 7, 10, then every two weeks to week 26. The data were produced by immunoSEQ multiplex PCR, yet TCRdb's version contains in-frame clones alone and is incomplete. The sample contains about 3,100 clones, roughly three quarters of which appear only once. The CDR3 is made up of 13 amino acids. CDR1 and CDR2 (germline): MGHRA, YSYEKL. The sample originates from a study of ipilimumab plus nivolumab after autologous stem cell transplantation. In the study overall: Patients received a median of roughly 5 ipilimumab and roughly 8 nivolumab doses.

Overall study results and limits: Authors suggest TCR repertoire, Treg phenotype and gut microbiota support further study.

The sequenced sample was PBMCs, obtained in a trial of ipilimumab plus nivolumab as post-transplant consolidation. V and J are TRBV4-1 and TRBJ2-5, with a weak D call TRBD2 (6 bases). The J call may be in error: the DNA end matches TRBJ2-7 better. The sequence came from a male donor with primary mediastinal lymphoma. This CDR3 is CASSQGLSGEQYF. In DNA, the CDR3 is TGCGCCAGCAGCCAGGGACTCTCGGGCGAGCAGTACTTC.